One and the same sample provided the 27 T cell receptor beta chains below, sequenced in a study of blood T cell dynamics during melanoma immunotherapy. The time point: pre-treatment baseline. The protocol was immunoSEQ multiplex PCR, while the TCRdb copy is restricted to in-frame clones and leaves out a portion. The sample has some 10,000 clones, 86% seen once. The sample consisted of blood, taken from a patient treated with checkpoint blockade. Receptor source: a human donor with melanoma.

The chain employs TRBV5-1 and TRBJ2-3; TRBD2 matches at 10 bases. This CDR3 has 15 amino acids. CDR1 is SGHRS, CDR2 YFSETQ, per germline. With V trimmed by 5 bases and J by 5 bases, 8 bases remained unmatched. The CDR3 nucleotides are TGCGCCAGCAGTCGAGCGGGGGGGATTGGAGATACGCAGTATTTT. Amino acid sequence: CASSRAGGIGDTQYF.

The chain couples TRBV2 to TRBJ2-2, with a tentative D call TRBD2 (7 bases). The V end was cut by 7 bases, the J end by 4 bases, with 19 bases between. Germline V gene sequence: CDR1 SNHLY, CDR2 FYNNEI. CDR3 length: 16 amino acids. The CDR3 DNA is TGTGCCAGCAAGGGGGATGGGGGGGGCCCCACCGGGGAGCTGTTTTTT. Its protein product is CASKGDGGGPTGELFF.

The V call is TRBV7-9, the J call TRBJ2-2; no definite D call. The CDR3 length is 14 residues. Germline CDR1 reads SEHNR; CDR2 reads FQNEAQ (reference sequence). Trimming took 7 bases from V and 0 from J, leaving 9 bases between them. The CDR3 region has the DNA TGTGCCAGCACTCGGACGGCGAACACCGGGGAGCTGTTTTTT. Translation: CASTRTANTGELFF.

In this sample, this clone turned up once. The chain links TRBV5-1 to TRBJ2-1; tentatively, D is TRBD2 (6 bases). The germline gives CDR1 SGHRS, CDR2 YFSETQ. The CDR3 covers 15 residues. Between the trimmed V and J ends, which lost 3 bases and 2 bases, there was a span of 12 bases. As DNA, the CDR3 is TGCGCCAGCAGCTCGGAGGCGGGGACCTACAATGAGCAGTTCTTC. Amino acids: CASSSEAGTYNEQFF. Combining the CDR3 with reference TRBV5-1 and TRBJ2-1 gives the whole variable domain KAGVTQTPRYLIKTRGQQVTLSCSPISGHRSVSWYQQTPGQGLQFLFEYFSETQRNKGNFPGRFSGRQFSNSRSEMNVSTLELGDSALYLCASSSEAGTYNEQFFGPGTRLTVL.

This clone occurred once. As DNA, the CDR3 is TGTGCCAGCAGTTTCACCGGGACAGGGGAAGCTTTCTTT. It codes for CASSFTGTGEAFF. The chain combines TRBV6-1 with TRBJ1-1, with 9 bases matching TRBD1. CDR3 size: 13 residues. Germline V gives CDR1 MNHNS, CDR2 SASEGT. Trimming at V came to 5 bases and at J to 8 bases, leaving 6 bases not matched to a gene.

This clone turned up a few times. The CDR3 nucleotides read TGTGCCAGCAGCGTAGACGGCTATAGCAATCAGCCCCAGCATTTT. This translates into CASSVDGYSNQPQHF. The chain combines TRBV9 with TRBJ1-5; no clear D gene. The CDR3 has 15 residues. Trimming pared 0 bases from V and 0 bases from J, leaving 7 bases between. CDR1 is SGDLS and CDR2 is YYNGEE in the germline V gene.

V is TRBV12-5 and J is TRBJ2-1, with 7 bases that match TRBD1. The length of the CDR3 is 14 residues. V trimming: 5 bases; J trimming: 10 bases; junction bases outside the gene matches: 11. In germline, CDR1 is LGHNT, CDR2 FRNRAP. CDR3 in amino acids: CASGHRQGSGEQFF. DNA of the CDR3: TGTGCTAGTGGTCACCGACAGGGTTCAGGCGAGCAGTTCTTC.

J is TRBJ1-3 and V is TRBV29-1; 11 positions match TRBD1. Germline CDR1 reads SQVTM; CDR2 reads ANQGSEA. Unmatched junction bases numbered 5, after V lost 6 bases and J lost 4 bases. The CDR3 has 14 amino acids. The CDR3 loop reads CSVGQGANGNTIYF. CDR3 DNA sequence: TGCAGCGTAGGACAGGGGGCGAACGGAAACACCATATATTTT.

This clone was detected only a few times. J is TRBJ1-2 and V is TRBV6-1; no clear D gene. The CDR3 length is 13 residues. Looked up from germline, CDR1 is MNHNS and CDR2 is SASEGT. The ends were cut back, 7 bases at V and 11 bases at J, with 20 bases in the middle. This CDR3 is CASNSDPGFIYTF. The CDR3 DNA is TGTGCCAGCAATTCGGATCCGGGTTTTATTTACACCTTC.

The V call is TRBV6-5, the J call TRBJ1-5, with unresolved D. The ends were cut back, 2 bases at V and 3 bases at J, with 11 bases in the middle. This CDR3 is 15 amino acids long. Per germline, CDR1 MNHEY and CDR2 SVGAGI. CDR3 sequence reads: CASSYLGKSNQPQHF. The DNA of the CDR3 is TGTGCCAGCAGTTACCTGGGAAAGTCCAATCAGCCCCAGCATTTT.

The chain carries TRBV6-6 and TRBJ1-1; 8 nucleotides match TRBD1. Germline trimming cut 7 bases from V and 1 base from J; bases unmatched to any gene: 8. The CDR3 runs to 15 residues. Germline V gene sequence: CDR1 MNHNY, CDR2 SVGAGI (reference sequence). The CDR3 loop is CASNDRDRRNTEAFF. In nucleotides, the CDR3 is TGTGCCAGCAACGACCGGGACAGGCGGAACACTGAAGCTTTCTTT.

This clone was found once. The CDR3 spells CASSYLAGTKTYEQYF. CDR3 nucleotide sequence: TGTGCCAGCTCATATTTGGCCGGGACGAAAACCTACGAGCAGTACTTC. The rearrangement uses TRBV18 and TRBJ2-7, with D perhaps TRBD1 or TRBD2 (5 bases each). Per germline, CDR1 KGHSH and CDR2 LQKENI. The CDR3 is 16 residues long. Trimming shortened V by 5 bases and J by 2 bases, and 19 bases separated the two germline ends.

The V gene is TRBV5-6, the J gene TRBJ2-2; 8 bases are shared with TRBD1. Trimming at V came to 4 bases and at J to 1 base, leaving 6 bases not matched to a gene. The CDR3 sequence is 16 residues long. Germline CDR1 is SGHDT and CDR2 is YYEEEE. The CDR3 nucleotides are TGTGCCAGCAGCCCGCCCGACAGGGGGAACACCGGGGAGCTGTTTTTT. Amino acid sequence: CASSPPDRGNTGELFF.

As to this clone: Compared with germline, one end of the junction differs, possibly owing to a read error. V and J are TRBV9 and TRBJ1-1; 8 nucleotides agree with TRBD1. CDR1 is SGDLS and CDR2 is YYNGEE in the germline V gene. The CDR3 has 13 amino acids. CDR3: CASSGQGNAEAFF. The CDR3 DNA is TGTGCCAGCAGCGGACAGGGGAACGCTGAAGCTTTCTTT.

V is TRBV14 and J is TRBJ1-5; maybe TRBD1 (5 bases). The CDR3 is 13 amino acids. V was shortened by 1 base and J by 5 bases, with 6 bases between the two germline ends. Germline lookup yields CDR1 SGHDN and CDR2 FVKESK. The CDR3 DNA reads as TGTGCCAGCAGCCAAGGGACACATCAGCCCCAGCATTTT. Protein sequence: CASSQGTHQPQHF.

The J gene is TRBJ2-3, the V gene TRBV4-1; D not certain. Germline loops: CDR1 MGHRA, CDR2 YSYEKL. This CDR3 spans 14 amino acids. Trimming cost V 0 bases and J 2 bases, with 6 bases left between them. CDR3: CASSQDRYTDTQYF. The CDR3 bases are TGCGCCAGCAGCCAAGATCGTTACACAGATACGCAGTATTTT.

V usage is TRBV30 and J usage is TRBJ1-1; D is undetermined. Germline V gene lookup returns CDR1 GTSNPN and CDR2 SVGIG (reference sequence). V lost 1 base, J lost 5 bases, and 11 bases lay in between. The CDR3 is made up of 13 amino acids. Here the CDR3 DNA reads TGTGCCTGGAGTGACGAGGGTCGGACTGAAGCTTTCTTT. Translating it yields CAWSDEGRTEAFF.

The J gene is TRBJ1-2, the V gene TRBV7-2; D call uncertain. CDR1 and CDR2 from the germline V gene are SGHTA and FQGNSA. Trimming pared 1 base from V and 4 bases from J, leaving 13 bases between. This CDR3 is built from 15 residues. Written as DNA, the CDR3 is TGTGCCAGCAGCTTAGGTCCAGGAAAACTCTATGGCTACACCTTC. As protein: CASSLGPGKLYGYTF.

This rearrangement joins TRBV6-1 to TRBJ1-2, with D possibly matching TRBD1 (6 bases). Germline values: CDR1 MNHNS, CDR2 SASEGT. The CDR3 is 14 residues long. V lost 6 bases, J lost 4 bases, and 15 bases lay in between. This CDR3 is CASRPRTEIYGYTF. The CDR3 DNA follows: TGTGCCAGCAGACCTCGGACAGAGATCTATGGCTACACCTTC.

The V and J genes are TRBV5-1 and TRBJ2-5; maybe TRBD2 (6 bases). This CDR3 spans 13 amino acids. Germline V gives CDR1 SGHRS, CDR2 YFSETQ. V was trimmed by 3 bases and J by 5 bases, leaving 11 bases between them. CDR3 residues: CASSSYAGETQYF. Written as DNA, the CDR3 is TGCGCCAGCAGCTCCTATGCGGGGGAGACCCAGTACTTC.

The CDR3 bases are TGTGCCAGCAGCCTGACAGGGCCGAACACCGGGGAGCTGTTTTTT. Protein product: CASSLTGPNTGELFF. The V and J genes are TRBV11-2 and TRBJ2-2; 7 nucleotides match TRBD1. CDR1 and CDR2 from the germline V gene are SGHAT and FQNNGV. Germline trimming cut 5 bases from V and 0 bases from J; bases unmatched to any gene: 3. The CDR3 sequence is 15 residues long.

V and J are TRBV5-1 and TRBJ2-1, with no clear D. V was clipped by 2 bases and J by 4 bases, with 10 bases between them. Germline-derived CDR1 and CDR2 are SGHRS and YFSETQ. The CDR3 extends over 14 amino acids. CDR3 in amino acids: CASSLGQEYNEQFF. CDR3 DNA: TGCGCCAGCAGCTTAGGGCAGGAATACAATGAGCAGTTCTTC.

The rearrangement uses TRBV6-1 and TRBJ1-4, with D perhaps TRBD1 (5 bases). Trimming left V 3 bases short and J 4 bases short, with 12 bases between. This CDR3 has 15 residues. CDR1 is MNHNS, CDR2 SASEGT, per germline. The CDR3 coding sequence is TGTGCCAGCAGTGATGCGGGGGGACTTAATGAAAAACTGTTTTTT. It codes for CASSDAGGLNEKLFF.

The rearrangement uses TRBV18 and TRBJ2-7; 7 bases align to TRBD1. The CDR3 is 14 amino acids. V shed 5 bases and J 7 bases; nucleotides not matched to a gene: 11. CDR1 and CDR2 from the germline V gene are KGHSH and LQKENI. Here the CDR3 reads CASSALGQNVEQYF. CDR3 nucleotide sequence: TGTGCCAGCTCAGCCCTGGGACAGAATGTTGAGCAGTACTTC.

The chain links TRBV19 to TRBJ2-1, with 8 bases aligning to TRBD1. V lost 3 bases, J lost 1 base, and 2 bases stayed unmatched. The CDR3 is 15 residues long. Per the germline V gene, CDR1 is LNHDA and CDR2 is SQIVND (reference sequence). The CDR3 protein is CASSIDRGSYNEQFF. The CDR3 DNA reads as TGTGCCAGTAGTATTGACAGGGGTTCCTACAATGAGCAGTTCTTC.

The chain combines TRBV21-1 with TRBJ2-4; the table assigns TRBD2, which was not confirmed against the DNA. TRBV21-1 is an annotated pseudogene. The CDR3 has 17 amino acids. CDR3 in amino acids: CASTKEGLAGGPNIQYF. The CDR3 DNA follows: TGTGCCAGCACCAAAGAGGGACTAGCGGGGGGGCCAAACATTCAGTACTTC.

J is TRBJ2-3 and V is TRBV5-1, with D perhaps matching TRBD2 (6 bases). V lost 4 bases to trimming and J lost 0 bases, with 21 bases between them. This CDR3 is 18 amino acids long. Germline V gene sequence: CDR1 SGHRS, CDR2 YFSETQ. CDR3: CASSRLEGSQSSTDTQYF. The CDR3 bases are TGCGCCAGCAGCCGTCTGGAGGGGAGCCAGTCTAGCACAGATACGCAGTATTTT.